These 20 T cell receptor beta chains share one sample of origin, sequenced in a study of identical twins. TCRdb re-called the 5' RACE reads with MiXCR, one entry per CDR3 protein. The sample includes 1,800,000 or so distinct CDR3 sequences, around a third of them seen just once. The sample consisted of cord blood. The source is a newborn girl in good health.

This clonotype came up a few times. The chain carries TRBV5-1 and TRBJ2-1; TRBD2 is a possible D gene (7 bases). The ends were cut back, 4 bases at V and 3 bases at J, with 14 bases in the middle. The CDR3 totals 15 residues. The germline gives CDR1 SGHRS, CDR2 YFSETQ. DNA for the CDR3: TGCGCCAGCAGCCGAGTCGGGGGGCTCTACAATGAGCAGTTCTTC. It yields the protein CASSRVGGLYNEQFF. Supplemented by reference TRBV5-1 and TRBJ2-1, the full variable domain reads KAGVTQTPRYLIKTRGQQVTLSCSPISGHRSVSWYQQTPGQGLQFLFEYFSETQRNKGNFPGRFSGRQFSNSRSEMNVSTLELGDSALYLCASSRVGGLYNEQFFGPGTRLTVL.

This clonotype occurred many times. The gene calls are TRBV28 and TRBJ2-3; weak D call: TRBD1 (6 bases). Germline loops: CDR1 MDHEN, CDR2 SYDVKM. V was cut by 3 bases and J by 4 bases, with 14 bases left in between. The CDR3 consists of 15 residues. CDR3 nucleotides: TGTGCCAGCAGTTTCATTCCCTCAGGGGCAGATACGCAGTATTTT. It is translated as CASSFIPSGADTQYF.

The chain has TRBV19 and TRBJ1-1, with a weak D call TRBD1 (5 bases). This CDR3 spans 14 amino acids. Germline values: CDR1 LNHDA, CDR2 SQIVND (reference sequence). Trimming removed 7 bases at V and 5 bases at J, with 17 bases between. The CDR3 nucleotides read TGTGCCAGTAAGGTAAGAGGGGCGCGGACTGAAGCTTTCTTT. It translates to CASKVRGARTEAFF.

CDR3 residues: CASSPWTGLDTIYGYTF. The CDR3 coding sequence is TGTGCCAGCAGCCCATGGACAGGGCTTGACACTATCTATGGCTACACCTTC. The rearrangement joins TRBV5-6 to TRBJ1-2; TRBD1 agrees at 8 bases. Germline values: CDR1 SGHDT, CDR2 YYEEEE. This CDR3 has 17 amino acids. Trimming removed 4 bases from V and 4 bases from J; junction bases left unmatched: 15. Supplemented by reference TRBV5-6 and TRBJ1-2, the full variable domain reads DAGVTQSPTHLIKTRGQQVTLRCSPKSGHDTVSWYQQALGQGPQFIFQYYEEEERQRGNFPDRFSGHQFPNYSSELNVNALLLGDSALYLCASSPWTGLDTIYGYTFGSGTRLTVV.

In this sample, this clonotype turned up a few times. The genes are TRBV20-1 and TRBJ2-3; TRBD2 matches 16 bases. With V trimmed by 6 bases and J by 2 bases, 5 bases remained unmatched. This CDR3 region has 16 residues. Germline lookup yields CDR1 DFQATT and CDR2 SNEGSKA (reference sequence). This CDR3 reads CSATGLAGGPTDTQYF. The CDR3 DNA reads as TGCAGTGCCACGGGACTAGCGGGGGGGCCCACAGATACGCAGTATTTT.

This clonotype came up many times. The rearrangement joins TRBV5-1 to TRBJ2-7, with 9 bases aligning to TRBD2. V shed 0 bases, J shed 3 bases, and the junction held 4 bases outside the gene matches. Germline assignment: CDR1 SGHRS and CDR2 YFSETQ. The CDR3 length is 15 residues. For the CDR3, the DNA is TGCGCCAGCAGCTTGGGGACTAGCGACTACTACGAGCAGTACTTC. Amino acid sequence: CASSLGTSDYYEQYF.

This clonotype has a handful of counts. The chain has TRBV5-1 and TRBJ2-5, with D tentatively TRBD1 (6 bases). Germline V gene data show CDR1 as SGHRS and CDR2 as YFSETQ. The CDR3 extends over 14 amino acids. V was cut by 2 bases and J by 1 base, with 9 bases left in between. DNA for the CDR3: TGCGCCAGCAGCTTTGTGGGGGCCCAAGAGACCCAGTACTTC. Its protein is CASSFVGAQETQYF. The full variable domain, rest sourced from reference TRBV5-1 and TRBJ2-5, is KAGVTQTPRYLIKTRGQQVTLSCSPISGHRSVSWYQQTPGQGLQFLFEYFSETQRNKGNFPGRFSGRQFSNSRSEMNVSTLELGDSALYLCASSFVGAQETQYFGPGTRLLVL.

The rearrangement links TRBV20-1 to TRBJ2-1, with TRBD2 identical over 15 bases. J lost 10 bases, V lost 5 bases, and 6 bases had no gene match. The CDR3 covers 14 residues. Germline values: CDR1 DFQATT, CDR2 SNEGSKA (reference sequence). CDR3: CSAPKGLAGGEQFF. The CDR3 nucleotides read TGCAGTGCTCCCAAGGGACTAGCGGGAGGCGAGCAGTTCTTC.

This chain uses TRBV4-2 with TRBJ1-5; D might be TRBD1 (6 bases). This CDR3 contains 16 residues. Germline V gene lookup returns CDR1 LGHNA and CDR2 YNFKEQ. Trimming took off 0 bases at V and 4 bases at J, with 13 bases between the two ends. In DNA, the CDR3 is TGTGCCAGCAGCCAAGAACGCAAAACAGGGAATCAGCCCCAGCATTTT. Residues: CASSQERKTGNQPQHF.

This chain connects TRBV4-1 to TRBJ1-2; D is ambiguous. The CDR3 loop spans 14 amino acids. The germline V gene has CDR1 MGHRA and CDR2 YSYEKL. V was clipped by 1 base and J by 2 bases, with 8 bases between them. CDR3 bases: TGCGCCAGCAGCCAAGGCGAGGAAAACTATGGCTACACCTTC. It yields the protein CASSQGEENYGYTF.

This clonotype was counted only a few times. The rearrangement joins TRBV20-1 to TRBJ2-7; 8 bases align to TRBD1. The J segment lost 0 bases and the V segment lost 0 bases, leaving 4 bases of the junction unmatched. Germline CDR1 reads DFQATT; CDR2 reads SNEGSKA (reference sequence). The CDR3 is 15 amino acids. DNA for the CDR3: TGCAGTGCTAGAGATCTGGGACAGGCCTCCTACGAGCAGTACTTC. Protein: CSARDLGQASYEQYF.

This chain joins TRBV14 and TRBJ2-5; TRBD2 aligns across 12 bases. CDR1 SGHDN and CDR2 FVKESK come from the germline V gene. CDR3 size: 15 residues. Losses at the gene ends were 4 bases for V and 5 bases for J; bases not matched to a gene: 5. CDR3: CASSRGLAGSETQYF. The DNA for the CDR3 is TGTGCCAGCAGCCGCGGACTAGCGGGGTCGGAGACCCAGTACTTC.

The chain combines TRBV7-9 with TRBJ1-1; the match to TRBD1 covers 9 bases. V was clipped by 3 bases and J by 7 bases; unmatched bases: 6. The length of the CDR3 is 14 residues. Germline CDR1 and CDR2: SEHNR and FQNEAQ (reference sequence). CDR3 amino acids: CASSFYRGRGEAFF. The CDR3 DNA follows: TGTGCCAGCAGCTTTTACAGGGGGCGCGGTGAAGCTTTCTTT.

The chain joins TRBV6-2 or TRBV6-3 to TRBJ2-5; no reliable D call. The CDR3 loop spans 15 amino acids. CDR1 and CDR2 from the germline V gene are MNHEY and SVGEGT. V lost 0 bases and J lost 5, with 13 bases in between. CDR3 protein: CASSYSKAVGETQYF. The CDR3 DNA reads TGTGCCAGCAGTTACTCTAAGGCCGTGGGGGAGACCCAGTACTTC.

The chain combines TRBV5-1 with TRBJ2-3, with TRBD2 matching 7 bases. The CDR3 has 15 amino acids. V trimming: 1 base; J trimming: 4 bases; junction bases outside the gene matches: 6. The germline gives CDR1 SGHRS, CDR2 YFSETQ. The CDR3 spells CASSLTWDYADTQYF. CDR3 bases: TGCGCCAGCAGCTTGACGTGGGACTACGCAGATACGCAGTATTTT.

This clonotype appeared a few times. J is TRBJ2-3 and V is TRBV20-1, with unresolved D. Germline lookup yields CDR1 DFQATT and CDR2 SNEGSKA (reference sequence). With 1 base removed from V and 3 bases from J, the gap between germline ends came to 11 bases. The CDR3 spans 14 residues. DNA of the CDR3: TGCAGTGCTAGAGTGGTCCTAAGGACAGATACGCAGTATTTT. Translated, it gives CSARVVLRTDTQYF.

In its sample, this clonotype was seen a few times. The chain recombines TRBV4-2 with TRBJ2-1; 9 bases agree with TRBD2. Unmatched junction bases numbered 6, after V lost 4 bases and J lost 5 bases. The CDR3 has 15 amino acids. In germline, CDR1 is LGHNA, CDR2 YNFKEQ. The CDR3 loop is CASSRNSGRDNEQFF. In DNA form, the CDR3 reads TGTGCCAGCAGCCGGAATAGCGGGAGAGACAATGAGCAGTTCTTC.

This rearrangement joins TRBV7-9 to TRBJ1-4; maybe TRBD1 (5 bases). This CDR3 contains 17 residues. Trimming cost V 4 bases and J 1 base, with 16 bases left between them. Germline values: CDR1 SEHNR, CDR2 FQNEAQ (reference sequence). The CDR3 sequence is CASSSRLRGGTNEKLFF. The DNA of the CDR3 is TGTGCCAGCAGCTCCCGTCTGAGGGGAGGAACTAATGAAAAACTGTTTTTT.

This clonotype was seen a handful of times. The V and J genes are TRBV12-3 or TRBV12-4 and TRBJ2-3; 10 positions match TRBD1. V lost 4 bases to trimming and J lost 2 bases; unmatched junction nucleotides: 6. The CDR3 is made up of 16 amino acids. CDR3 DNA: TGTGCCAGCAGTTCTCCCGGGACAGGGGTCACAGATACGCAGTATTTT. Its protein product is CASSSPGTGVTDTQYF.

This chain links TRBV9 with TRBJ1-3; the match to TRBD1 covers 7 bases. J lost 0 bases, V lost 0 bases, and 9 bases had no gene match. The length of the CDR3 is 18 residues. The germline CDR1 and CDR2 sequences are SGDLS and YYNGEE. CDR3 region: CASSVGPGGVLSGNTIYF. CDR3 DNA: TGTGCCAGCAGCGTAGGTCCAGGGGGGGTTCTCTCTGGAAACACCATATATTTT.